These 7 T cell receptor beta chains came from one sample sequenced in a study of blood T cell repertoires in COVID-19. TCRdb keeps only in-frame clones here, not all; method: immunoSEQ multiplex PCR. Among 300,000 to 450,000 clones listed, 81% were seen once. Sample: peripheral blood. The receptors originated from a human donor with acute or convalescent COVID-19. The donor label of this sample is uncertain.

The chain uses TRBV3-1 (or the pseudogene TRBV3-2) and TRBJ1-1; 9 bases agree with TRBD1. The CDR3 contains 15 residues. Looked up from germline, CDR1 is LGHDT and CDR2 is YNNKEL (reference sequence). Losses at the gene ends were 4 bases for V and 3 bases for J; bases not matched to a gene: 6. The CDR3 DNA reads TGTGCCAGCAGCCCCACAGGGGGCGCTGACACTGAAGCTTTCTTT. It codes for CASSPTGGADTEAFF.

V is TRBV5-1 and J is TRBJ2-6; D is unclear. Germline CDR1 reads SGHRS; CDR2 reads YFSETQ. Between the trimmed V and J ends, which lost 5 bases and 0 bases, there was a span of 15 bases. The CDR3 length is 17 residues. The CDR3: CASRKSIRSSGANVLTF. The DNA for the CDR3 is TGCGCCAGCAGGAAGTCGATCAGAAGCTCTGGGGCCAACGTCCTGACTTTC.

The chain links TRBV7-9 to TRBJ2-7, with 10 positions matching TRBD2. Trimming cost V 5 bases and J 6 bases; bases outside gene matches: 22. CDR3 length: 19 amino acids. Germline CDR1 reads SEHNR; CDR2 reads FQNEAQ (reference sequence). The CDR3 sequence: CASSPLVRFFSGGSAEQYF. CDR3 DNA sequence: TGTGCCAGCAGCCCTCTAGTCCGTTTTTTTAGCGGGGGGTCGGCCGAGCAGTACTTC.

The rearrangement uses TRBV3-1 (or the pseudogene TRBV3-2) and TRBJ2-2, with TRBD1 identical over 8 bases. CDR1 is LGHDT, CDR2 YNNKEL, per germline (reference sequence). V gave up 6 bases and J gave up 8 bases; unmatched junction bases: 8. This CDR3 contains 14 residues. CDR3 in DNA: TGTGCCAGCAGTCGGACAGGGAGCGTAGGGGAGCTGTTTTTT. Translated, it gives CASSRTGSVGELFF.

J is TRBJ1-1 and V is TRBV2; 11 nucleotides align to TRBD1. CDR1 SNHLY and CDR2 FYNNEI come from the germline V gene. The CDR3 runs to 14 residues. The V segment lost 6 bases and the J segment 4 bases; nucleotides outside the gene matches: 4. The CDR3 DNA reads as TGTGCCAGCAGCGCGGACAGGGGGCTCACTGAAGCTTTCTTT. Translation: CASSADRGLTEAFF.

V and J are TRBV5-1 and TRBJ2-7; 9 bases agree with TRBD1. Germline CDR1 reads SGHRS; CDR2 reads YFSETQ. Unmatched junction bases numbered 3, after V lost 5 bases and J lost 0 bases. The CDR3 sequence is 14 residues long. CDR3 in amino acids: CASSQTGGSYEQYF. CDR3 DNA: TGCGCCAGCAGTCAGACAGGGGGCTCCTACGAGCAGTACTTC.

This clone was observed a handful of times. The CDR3 bases are TGCGCCAGCAGTAAGTGGGGACAGGGCTCTGATGAGCAGTTCTTC. It codes for CASSKWGQGSDEQFF. V usage is TRBV10-2 and J usage is TRBJ2-1; 9 bases map to TRBD1. The J segment lost 8 bases and the V segment lost 5 bases, leaving 10 bases of the junction unmatched. The length of the CDR3 is 15 residues. The germline gives CDR1 WSHSY, CDR2 SAAADI.